These 15 T cell receptor beta chains were all obtained from the same sample, sequenced in a study of PD-1 blockade in classical Hodgkin lymphoma. Sequencing used immunoSEQ multiplex PCR; TCRdb keeps in-frame clones, though not all of them. The sample lists 99,000 or so clones, approximately 89% occurring once. The time point was: cycle 4 day 1 (C4D1), after less than seven weeks of nivolumab. Relapse after autologous stem cell transplantation occurred in every patient, and brentuximab vedotin exposure varied. This specimen consisted of peripheral blood mononuclear cells (PBMCs), obtained before the fourth cycle of nivolumab. The receptors stem from a human donor with classical Hodgkin lymphoma.

The J gene is TRBJ2-1, the V gene TRBV29-1; TRBD2 agrees at 7 bases. The germline gives CDR1 SQVTM, CDR2 ANQGSEA. With V trimmed by 4 bases and J by 4 bases, 4 bases remained unmatched. CDR3 length: 13 amino acids. The CDR3 nucleotides read TGCAGCGTTGGGACTAGGTCTTACAATGAGCAGTTCTTC. Amino acid sequence: CSVGTRSYNEQFF.

This sequence joins TRBV28 and TRBJ2-7; perhaps TRBD2 as D (5 bases). V was shortened by 6 bases and J by 6 bases, with 15 bases between the two germline ends. Germline-derived CDR1 and CDR2 are MDHEN and SYDVKM. The CDR3 totals 13 residues. The CDR3 protein is CASSPGLTIEQYF. CDR3 sequence (DNA): TGTGCCAGCAGCCCAGGACTTACCATCGAGCAGTACTTC.

Comment on this clone: An end of the junction differs from the germline gene, which may be a read error. The chain uses TRBV27 and TRBJ2-3, with D perhaps TRBD2 (6 bases). Per germline, CDR1 MNHEY and CDR2 SMNVEV (reference sequence). There are 14 residues in the CDR3. This CDR3 is CAGRRDRGIDTQYF. CDR3 coding DNA: TGTGCCGGCAGGCGTGATCGGGGGATTGATACGCAGTATTTT.

The gene calls are TRBV19 and TRBJ1-2; 8 bases are shared with TRBD1. Germline CDR1 reads LNHDA; CDR2 reads SQIVND (reference sequence). The CDR3 is 15 residues long. V gave up 4 bases and J gave up 5 bases; unmatched junction bases: 9. CDR3 amino acids: CASSTWTGTGYGYTF. The DNA for the CDR3 is TGTGCCAGTAGTACCTGGACAGGGACAGGTTATGGCTACACCTTC. Looking up the rest from reference TRBV19 and TRBJ1-2 gives the full variable domain: DGGITQSPKYLFRKEGQNVTLSCEQNLNHDAMYWYRQDPGQGLRLIYYSQIVNDFQKGDIAEGYSVSREKKESFPLTVTSAQKNPTAFYLCASSTWTGTGYGYTFGSGTRLTVV.

DNA for the CDR3: TGTGCCAGCAGCAAAGATGGGCTAGCCAAAAACATTCAGTACTTC. Translation: CASSKDGLAKNIQYF. The rearrangement links TRBV21-1 to TRBJ2-4; no check of the table's D call, TRBD1, against the DNA was made. TRBV21-1 is a listed pseudogene. The CDR3 has 15 residues.

The chain employs TRBV5-1 and TRBJ1-2; TRBD1 matches at 8 bases. V lost 4 bases and J lost 4; bases outside the gene matches: 3. Germline CDR1 reads SGHRS; CDR2 reads YFSETQ. The CDR3 runs to 13 residues. CDR3 sequence reads: CASSVGTGYGYTF. CDR3 nucleotide sequence: TGCGCCAGCAGCGTCGGGACAGGCTATGGCTACACCTTC.

This sequence joins TRBV6-6 and TRBJ1-2, with no clear D. Germline CDR1 and CDR2: MNHNY and SVGAGI (reference sequence). The germline V and J ends were trimmed by 5 bases and 4 bases, with 8 bases remaining between them. The length of the CDR3 is 12 residues. The CDR3: CASSTLSYGYTF. The CDR3 nucleotides read TGTGCCAGCAGTACCCTGAGCTATGGCTACACCTTC.

This chain connects TRBV15 to TRBJ2-1; 10 positions agree with TRBD1. The germline V gene encodes CDR1 LNHNV and CDR2 YYDKDF (reference sequence). This CDR3 is 15 amino acids long. V lost 4 bases and J lost 3; bases outside the gene matches: 3. The CDR3 nucleotides are TGTGCCACCAGCACCGGGACAGGGGACTACAATGAGCAGTTCTTC. Translated, it gives CATSTGTGDYNEQFF.

In its sample, this clone was seen once. This rearrangement joins TRBV6-6 to TRBJ1-2, with TRBD1 matching 8 bases. J gave up 8 bases and V 2 bases, and 7 bases lay outside the gene matches. This CDR3 has 14 amino acids. Per germline, CDR1 MNHNY and CDR2 SVGAGI (reference sequence). CDR3 DNA: TGTGCCAGCAGTTACGAGGACAGGGTTGGGGGCTACACCTTC. Encoded protein: CASSYEDRVGGYTF.

The chain couples TRBV27 to TRBJ1-5, with TRBD1 as a possible D gene (6 bases). Germline V gives CDR1 MNHEY, CDR2 SMNVEV (reference sequence). Trimming left V 6 bases short and J 6 bases short, with 15 bases between. The CDR3 totals 14 residues. CDR3 protein: CASSQGPLGQPQHF. Written as DNA, the CDR3 is TGTGCCAGCAGCCAGGGGCCATTGGGTCAGCCCCAGCATTTT.

The chain recombines TRBV25-1 with TRBJ1-1, with D hard to call. V was cut by 4 bases and J by 0 bases, with 3 bases left in between. Germline V gene data show CDR1 as MGHDK and CDR2 as SYGVNS. The CDR3 runs 12 residues. CDR3: CASSGLNTEAFF. The DNA for the CDR3 is TGTGCCAGCAGTGGGCTGAACACTGAAGCTTTCTTT.

J is TRBJ2-2 and V is TRBV5-4; 11 nucleotides align to TRBD2. Germline V gene sequence: CDR1 SGHNT, CDR2 YYREEE (reference sequence). V trimming: 0 bases; J trimming: 6 bases; junction bases outside the gene matches: 7. The CDR3 is 17 amino acids. CDR3 coding DNA: TGTGCCAGCAGCTTGGCTCGGACTAGCGGGCTCGCCGGGGAGCTGTTTTTT. This gives the protein CASSLARTSGLAGELFF.

The J gene is TRBJ2-7, the V gene TRBV7-2; 7 nucleotides agree with TRBD1. The V gene end was trimmed by 7 bases and the J gene end by 5 bases; junction bases not matched to a gene: 8. The CDR3 runs 13 residues. The germline CDR1 and CDR2 sequences are SGHTA and FQGNSA. CDR3 region: CASNKQGSDEQYF. For the CDR3, the DNA is TGTGCCAGCAACAAACAGGGGTCGGACGAGCAGTACTTC.

J is TRBJ2-7 and V is TRBV5-4, with TRBD2 matching over 7 bases. CDR1 is SGHNT and CDR2 is YYREEE in the germline V gene (reference sequence). The CDR3 sequence is 14 residues long. J lost 4 bases, V lost 0 bases, and 4 bases had no gene match. CDR3: CASSLDGGVYEQYF. CDR3 bases: TGTGCCAGCAGCTTGGATGGGGGGGTGTACGAGCAGTACTTC. The full variable domain, rest sourced from reference TRBV5-4 and TRBJ2-7, is ETGVTQSPTHLIKTRGQQVTLRCSSQSGHNTVSWYQQALGQGPQFIFQYYREEENGRGNFPPRFSGLQFPNYSSELNVNALELDDSALYLCASSLDGGVYEQYFGPGTRLTVT.

The chain has TRBV6-1 and TRBJ2-7, with 8 bases aligning to TRBD2. This CDR3 has 15 residues. V lost 3 bases to trimming and J lost 2 bases; unmatched junction nucleotides: 6. Germline-derived CDR1 and CDR2 are MNHNS and SASEGT. The CDR3 sequence: CASSEPSSGPYEQYF. CDR3 DNA: TGTGCCAGCAGTGAGCCTTCTAGCGGGCCCTACGAGCAGTACTTC.